A selection of T cell receptor beta chains follows, all from one sample in a study of Tregs in tolerant kidney transplant recipients. The assay was immunoSEQ multiplex PCR, and TCRdb's table has in-frame clones only and misses some. Counted here are about 64,000 clones, around 87% occurring once; the ten biggest clones make up roughly 4%. Material: CD4+ T cells from blood (PBMCs), obtained 6 months after the transplant. The receptors shown here come from a human patient who received a combined kidney and bone marrow transplant. Some T cells may have originated in the graft donor. CDR3s leave out the opening cysteine and the closing phenylalanine or tryptophan. Each record gives: J gene, clone size, D gene, V gene, CDR3 protein. A D gene is named only where the DNA matches it firmly. Size values are once, few and many counts, or a class for expanded clones, and some rows have none.

TRBJ1-4 . TRBD1 TRBV7-2 ASSLGPGQGQEKLF
TRBJ1-1 few . TRBV2 ASSLVNTEAF
TRBJ2-1 . . TRBV6-6 ASRSVYSSYNEQF
TRBJ2-3 . TRBD2 TRBV25-1 ASSEGLAGGGDTQY
TRBJ2-1 . . TRBV15 ATSRPPPRDSYNEQF
TRBJ2-3 . TRBD2 TRBV9 ASSLAGVGTDTQY
TRBJ2-3 . TRBD2 TRBV19 ASSILSGGSDTQY
TRBJ2-1 . . TRBV5-6 ASSLLQNSYNEQF
TRBJ2-5 . TRBD2 TRBV15 ATSRDRSGGQTQY
TRBJ1-2 . TRBD1 TRBV9 ASSTTGGAGYGYT
TRBJ2-3 . TRBD1 TRBV11-2 ASSKTGQPGGIDTQY
TRBJ1-6 . . TRBV5-4 ASSLEQGSSPLH
TRBJ1-2 . TRBD1 TRBV28 ASRYRGGYGYT
TRBJ1-1 . . TRBV5-1 ASSLVGTTNTEAF
TRBJ2-7 . . TRBV5-6 ASSSVGQISYEQY
TRBJ2-1 . . TRBV6-5 VSSYGPRGSYNEQF
TRBJ2-1 . TRBD2 TRBV7-9 ASSLGSSGGLNEQF
TRBJ2-1 . . TRBV6-6 ASSYGRGRIGEQF
TRBJ2-1 medium-sized TRBD1 TRBV19 ASSRDRVVADEQF
TRBJ1-1 . . TRBV7-8 ASIQQGNTEAF
TRBJ1-2 . . TRBV2 ASGLVGGGYT
TRBJ1-2 . TRBD1 TRBV9 ASSVYGTGAYYGYT
TRBJ1-4 . TRBD1 TRBV19 ASRTGDANEKLF
TRBJ2-5 once . TRBV5-8 ASTWAGLGETQY
TRBJ2-7 once TRBD1 TRBV4-3 ASSHYALGTGGTYEQY